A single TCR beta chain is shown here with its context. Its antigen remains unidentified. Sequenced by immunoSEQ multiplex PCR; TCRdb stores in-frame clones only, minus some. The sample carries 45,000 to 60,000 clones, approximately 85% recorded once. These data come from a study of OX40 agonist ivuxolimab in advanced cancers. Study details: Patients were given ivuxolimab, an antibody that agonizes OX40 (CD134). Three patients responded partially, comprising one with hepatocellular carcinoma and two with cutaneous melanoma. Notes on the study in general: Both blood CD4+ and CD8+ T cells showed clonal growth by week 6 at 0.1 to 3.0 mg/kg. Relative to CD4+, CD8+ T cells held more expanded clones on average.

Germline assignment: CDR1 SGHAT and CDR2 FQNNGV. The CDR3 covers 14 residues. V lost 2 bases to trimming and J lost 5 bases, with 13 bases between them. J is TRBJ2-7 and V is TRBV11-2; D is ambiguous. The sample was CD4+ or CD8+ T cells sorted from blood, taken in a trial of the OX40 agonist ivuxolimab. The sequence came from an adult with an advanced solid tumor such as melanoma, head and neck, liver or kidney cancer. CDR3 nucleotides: TGTGCCAGCAGCTTACCGCCACCGCTGGACGAGCAGTACTTC. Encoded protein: CASSLPPPLDEQYF.